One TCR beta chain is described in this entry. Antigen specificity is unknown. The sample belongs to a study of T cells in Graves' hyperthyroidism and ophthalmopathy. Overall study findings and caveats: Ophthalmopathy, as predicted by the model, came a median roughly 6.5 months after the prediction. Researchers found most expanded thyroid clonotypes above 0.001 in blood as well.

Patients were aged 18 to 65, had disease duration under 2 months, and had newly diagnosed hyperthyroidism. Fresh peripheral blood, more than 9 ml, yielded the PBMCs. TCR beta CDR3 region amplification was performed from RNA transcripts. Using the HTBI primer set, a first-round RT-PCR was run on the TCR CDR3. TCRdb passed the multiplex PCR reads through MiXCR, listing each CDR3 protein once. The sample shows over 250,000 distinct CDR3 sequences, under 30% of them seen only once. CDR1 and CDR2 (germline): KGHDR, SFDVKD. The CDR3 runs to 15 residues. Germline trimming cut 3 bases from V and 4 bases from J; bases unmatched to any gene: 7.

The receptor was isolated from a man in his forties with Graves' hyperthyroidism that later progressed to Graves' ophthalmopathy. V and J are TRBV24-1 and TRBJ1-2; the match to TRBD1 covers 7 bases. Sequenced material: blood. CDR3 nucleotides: TGTGCCACCAGTGATCCACAACAGGGGCTCTATGGCTACACCTTC. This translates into CATSDPQQGLYGYTF.